The 9 T cell receptor beta chains below all came from one sample that was sequenced in a study of cytomegalovirus exposure and HLA in healthy donors. Primers included in the PCR were 60 Vbeta and 13 Jbeta primers. The table came from immunoSEQ multiplex PCR; TCRdb's copy has only in-frame clones and leaves some out. The data contain some 180,000 clones, around 77% of them singletons. The sample was PBMCs. The receptors derive from a woman younger than 45 in good health and CMV-seronegative.

The CDR3 DNA sequence: TGTGCCAGCAGCTCGCGGACTTCGCTGGGTTACGAGCAGTACTTC. This translates into CASSSRTSLGYEQYF. The chain combines TRBV7-9 with TRBJ2-7, with a weak D call TRBD2 (5 bases). V dropped 4 bases and J dropped 4 bases, with 17 bases sitting between them. The CDR3 extends over 15 amino acids. In germline, CDR1 is SEHNR, CDR2 FQNEAQ (reference sequence). Full variable domain (remainder filled in from reference TRBV7-9 and TRBJ2-7): DTGVSQNPRHKITKRGQNVTFRCDPISEHNRLYWYRQTLGQGPEFLTYFQNEAQLEKSRLLSDRFSAERPKGSFSTLEIQRTEQGDSAMYLCASSSRTSLGYEQYFGPGTRLTVT.

This clone was counted only a few times. The chain joins TRBV19 to TRBJ2-1; D may be TRBD2 (5 bases). The CDR3 sequence is 15 residues long. The V gene lost 2 bases and the J gene lost 7 bases, with 15 bases spanning the gap. Per the germline V gene, CDR1 is LNHDA and CDR2 is SQIVND (reference sequence). CDR3 sequence: CASSIRGMEWNEQFF. The CDR3 nucleotides are TGTGCCAGTAGTATACGGGGAATGGAGTGGAATGAGCAGTTCTTC.

This clone was observed a single time. The rearrangement joins TRBV15 to TRBJ2-7; 7 bases are a match to TRBD2. The CDR3 is 13 amino acids. Germline V gene sequence: CDR1 LNHNV, CDR2 YYDKDF (reference sequence). Losses at the gene ends were 9 bases for V and 2 bases for J; bases not matched to a gene: 7. The CDR3 nucleotides read TGTGCCACGTCGGCGGGAGATGCCTACGAGCAGTACTTC. Protein: CATSAGDAYEQYF.

Concerning this clone itself: Other DNA sequences in this sample translate to the same CDR3. The CDR3 protein is CASSLGGGEAFF. The CDR3, as DNA: TGTGCCAGCAGCCTTGGGGGGGGCGAAGCTTTCTTT. The chain has TRBV7-9 and TRBJ1-1; tentatively, D is TRBD1 (6 bases). The CDR3 spans 12 residues. The V gene lost 5 bases and the J gene lost 8 bases, with 12 bases spanning the gap. Germline CDR1 SEHNR, CDR2 FQNEAQ (reference sequence).

The chain links TRBV28 to TRBJ1-5, with TRBD1 matching over 8 bases. The CDR3 loop spans 13 amino acids. V dropped 6 bases and J dropped 5; count of bases not matched to a gene: 3. In germline, CDR1 is MDHEN, CDR2 SYDVKM. CDR3 residues: CASRQGGDQPQHF. CDR3 sequence (DNA): TGTGCCAGCAGACAGGGGGGAGATCAGCCCCAGCATTTT.

This chain joins TRBV5-1 and TRBJ1-1; 7 positions match TRBD1. The CDR3 covers 12 residues. The V gene end was trimmed by 3 bases and the J gene end by 9 bases; junction bases not matched to a gene: 5. Germline V gene sequence: CDR1 SGHRS, CDR2 YFSETQ. CDR3 sequence: CASSYGTDQAFF. CDR3 DNA: TGCGCCAGCAGCTATGGGACAGACCAAGCTTTCTTT.

This clone was picked up one time. The chain uses TRBV5-1 and TRBJ2-1; TRBD1 might be the D (6 bases). The CDR3 is 17 residues long. V lost 4 bases and J 0 bases, leaving 17 bases between the germline ends. CDR1 and CDR2 (germline): SGHRS, YFSETQ. The CDR3: CASSLYPGVSSYNEQFF. For the CDR3, the DNA is TGCGCCAGCAGCCTCTACCCAGGGGTCAGCTCCTACAATGAGCAGTTCTTC.

V usage is TRBV6-6 and J usage is TRBJ2-2, with 7 bases lining up with TRBD2. Germline CDR1 is MNHNY and CDR2 is SVGAGI (reference sequence). Trimming took 5 bases from V and 0 from J; bases not matched to a gene: 3. This CDR3 contains 15 residues. CDR3 amino acids: CASSRLAANTGELFF. The CDR3 DNA follows: TGTGCCAGCAGTCGCCTAGCGGCGAACACCGGGGAGCTGTTTTTT.

Here the CDR3 DNA reads TGCAGCGTTGAAAGGAGGTTGAACACTGAAGCTTTCTTT. This sequence encodes CSVERRLNTEAFF. J is TRBJ1-1 and V is TRBV29-1, with D uncertain. This CDR3 is built from 13 residues. V was clipped by 2 bases and J by 0 bases, with 7 bases between them. CDR1 SQVTM and CDR2 ANQGSEA come from the germline V gene. The variable domain in full, with the rest retrieved from reference TRBV29-1 and TRBJ1-1, is SAVISQKPSRDICQRGTSLTIQCQVDSQVTMMFWYRQQPGQSLTLIATANQGSEATYESGFVIDKFPISRPNLTFSTLTVSNMSPEDSSIYLCSVERRLNTEAFFGQGTRLTVV.